This T cell receptor beta chain was captured in a study of shared clonotypes between healthy human individuals. CD45RA+ naive and CD45RA-negative memory subsets were separated from CD4+ cells. Notes on the study in general: Rarefaction showed sorted-subset sequencing was incomplete despite large depth.

This table comes from immunoSEQ multiplex PCR, and its TCRdb copy is limited to in-frame clones, with some not included. The sample has hundreds of thousands of clones, approximately 97% seen once. Points on this clone: Its specificity is unknown.

Sequenced sample: naive CD4+ T cells sorted from blood. Noted subset: CD45RA+ positively selected. The TCR was taken from a woman in her twenties or thirties in good health.

CDR3 in DNA: TGTGCCAGCTCACTGGGGTCTGGGGCCAACGTCCTGACTTTC. As protein: CASSLGSGANVLTF. The J gene is TRBJ2-6, the V gene TRBV18; D is unresolved. Germline values: CDR1 KGHSH, CDR2 LQKENI. Trimming stripped 4 bases from V and 1 base from J, with 5 bases between. The CDR3 runs to 14 residues.